A selection of T cell receptor beta chains follows, all from one sample in a study of human T cells and chemical hapten exposure. TCRdb re-derived calls from the RACE reads in MiXCR, one entry per CDR3 protein. The sample holds 65,000 to 90,000 distinct CDR3 sequences; approximately 7% are singletons and the top ten take about 1.5%. The sample consisted of whole blood, taken in connection with sensitization to the hapten diphenylcyclopropenone (DPC). The origin of the receptors is a woman in her thirties with alopecia areata. Some clones in this sample may be carry-over from other donors' samples. Both conserved end residues are part of each CDR3. The D gene is left open where the match is weak. The size entry is marked missing in some rows and otherwise reads once, few, many or a size class.

DNA	CDR3	V	J	size	D
TGTGCCAGCAGCCAAGGGCTGGGCGGGTTGAACACTGAAGCTTTCTTT	CASSQGLGGLNTEAFF	TRBV14	TRBJ1-1	.	.
TGTGCCAGCAGCCAAGATTTATGGGGGCCAGATACGCAGTATTTT	CASSQDLWGPDTQYF	TRBV4-2	TRBJ2-3	many	.
TGTGCCAGCAGTTACAGGGAGGCGGACACTGAAGCTTTCTTT	CASSYREADTEAFF	TRBV12-3/TRBV12-4	TRBJ1-1	.	.
TGTGCCAGTAGTACCCTCGCAGGGGGCTACGAGCAGTACTTC	CASSTLAGGYEQYF	TRBV19	TRBJ2-7	many	TRBD1
TGTGCCTGGAGTCCCAACTCGAATAACTATGGCTACACCTTC	CAWSPNSNNYGYTF	TRBV30	TRBJ1-2	.	.
TGTGCCAGCAGTGCGGACAGGATCGAGAAGTACTATGGCTACACCTTC	CASSADRIEKYYGYTF	TRBV6-1	TRBJ1-2	.	TRBD1
TGTGCCAGCTCACCACCGTCAGGGCGTAGCTCACCCCTCCACTTT	CASSPPSGRSSPLHF	TRBV18	TRBJ1-6	.	.
TGTGCCAGCAGCTTGAGCTCCTACAATGAGCAGTTCTTC	CASSLSSYNEQFF	TRBV18	TRBJ2-1	many	.
TGTGCCAGCAGTTACGGACATGGACCAGATACGCAGTATTTT	CASSYGHGPDTQYF	TRBV5-8	TRBJ2-3	few	.
TGCGCCAGCAGTGAAGGGGATCAGCCCCAGCATTTT	CASSEGDQPQHF	TRBV10-2	TRBJ1-5	.	.
TGTGCCAGCAGCCGCACGCTCCAGGGGGCTGGAAACACCATATATTTT	CASSRTLQGAGNTIYF	TRBV7-6	TRBJ1-3	many	TRBD1
TGTGCCAGCAGCCCGACCGGTGGCTCCTATAATTCACCCCTCCACTTT	CASSPTGGSYNSPLHF	TRBV7-6	TRBJ1-6	many	.
TGTGCCAGCAGCCAAACGTCTGAAGCTTTCTTT	CASSQTSEAFF	TRBV3-1	TRBJ1-1	many	.
TGTGCCAGCAGCTTAGGCGGAGCTGGTGAAAAACTGTTTTTT	CASSLGGAGEKLFF	TRBV7-2	TRBJ1-4	many	.
TGCAGCGTTGATGTGGGGTTCACAGATACGCAGTATTTT	CSVDVGFTDTQYF	TRBV29-1	TRBJ2-3	many	.
TGTGCCAGCAGCCAGGACGGTCGAGAAAAACTGTTTTTT	CASSQDGREKLFF	TRBV14	TRBJ1-4	.	.
TGTGCCAGCAGTTTAAGTGTACGGTTCCGGGGGGTCTACGAGCAGTACTTC	CASSLSVRFRGVYEQYF	TRBV12-3/TRBV12-4	TRBJ2-7	many	TRBD2
TGCAGTGCTAGAGATCCGGGAGGAGAGACCCAGTACTTC	CSARDPGGETQYF	TRBV20-1	TRBJ2-5	many	TRBD2
TGCGCCAGCAGCTTGGTACCAGGGAACACTGAAGCTTTCTTT	CASSLVPGNTEAFF	TRBV5-1	TRBJ1-1	many	.
TGTGCCAGCTCACCGGACACCCCCAATCAGCCCCAGCATTTT	CASSPDTPNQPQHF	TRBV18	TRBJ1-5	few	.
TGTGCCAGCAGCTTAGACTATTCACCCCTCCACTTT	CASSLDYSPLHF	TRBV7-2	TRBJ1-6	many	.
TGCGCCAGCAGCTCTGTTTCCGGCGGTGAAAAACTGTTTTTT	CASSSVSGGEKLFF	TRBV5-1	TRBJ1-4	few	.
TGTGCCAGTACCCCCGGGGACAGCGGGTTCTACAATGAGCAGTTCTTC	CASTPGDSGFYNEQFF	TRBV19	TRBJ2-1	.	.
TGTGCCAGTAGTACCCCGGGACAGGGGGCACGGCAGCCCCAGCATTTT	CASSTPGQGARQPQHF	TRBV19	TRBJ1-5	.	TRBD1
TGTGCCAGCTCACCAGAGGCCGGAACCAATCAGCCCCAGCATTTT	CASSPEAGTNQPQHF	TRBV18	TRBJ1-5	.	.
TGTGCCAGCAGTTTTAACCCCTCCCATCAGCCCCAGCATTTT	CASSFNPSHQPQHF	TRBV12-3/TRBV12-4	TRBJ1-5	many	.
TGTGCCACCCAGGGAGAGTATACGCAGTATTTT	CATQGEYTQYF	TRBV10-3	TRBJ2-3	many	.
TGTGCCAGCAGTGAAAGGACAGACCAAGAGACCCAGTACTTC	CASSERTDQETQYF	TRBV2	TRBJ2-5	many	.
TGTGCCAGCAGTGTAAGACAGGCAAATGAGCAGTTCTTC	CASSVRQANEQFF	TRBV2	TRBJ2-1	few	.